Listed below are T cell receptor beta chains from one sample, sequenced in a study of CD8+ T cells in alopecia areata. The protocol was immunoSEQ multiplex PCR, while the TCRdb copy is restricted to in-frame clones and leaves out a portion. The repertoire has some 240,000 clones, around three fifths of them found once; the top ten carry approximately 0.44%. Source: CD4+ T cells sorted from blood, taken at week 0. These receptor sequences come from a human donor with alopecia areata. CDR3s leave out the opening cysteine and the closing phenylalanine or tryptophan.

cdr3_length: 13
j_call: TRBJ2-4
v_call: TRBV10-3
cdr3_aa: AISDGTLKRNIQY

cdr3_length: 11
j_call: TRBJ1-2
v_call: TRBV6-1
cdr3_aa: ATLLPANYGYT

cdr3_length: 11
j_call: TRBJ1-1
v_call: TRBV29-1
cdr3_aa: SVAMGVGREAF

cdr3_length: 12
j_call: TRBJ2-3
v_call: TRBV11-2
cdr3_aa: ASSLLGVTDTQY

cdr3_length: 13
j_call: TRBJ1-2
v_call: TRBV9
cdr3_aa: ASSFKAGANYGYT

cdr3_length: 15
j_call: TRBJ1-4
v_call: TRBV29-1
cdr3_aa: SVEDPIGGGAAEKLF

cdr3_length: 11
j_call: TRBJ1-2
v_call: TRBV30
cdr3_aa: AWSVRAGYGYT

cdr3_length: 13
j_call: TRBJ2-3
v_call: TRBV2
cdr3_aa: ASRRGLASTDTQY

cdr3_length: 11
j_call: TRBJ2-1
v_call: TRBV7-2
cdr3_aa: ASSLGGLNEQF

cdr3_length: 13
j_call: TRBJ1-4
v_call: TRBV27
cdr3_aa: ASSPYNALYEKLF

cdr3_length: 8
j_call: TRBJ2-5
v_call: TRBV29-1
cdr3_aa: SVEGETQY

cdr3_length: 12
j_call: TRBJ1-2
v_call: TRBV2
cdr3_aa: ASSAPLIEGGYT

cdr3_length: 13
j_call: TRBJ1-5
v_call: TRBV6-5
cdr3_aa: ASSYSPGGDQPQH

cdr3_length: 13
j_call: TRBJ1-1
v_call: TRBV5-1
cdr3_aa: ASSPRQGMRTEAF

cdr3_length: 11
j_call: TRBJ2-5
v_call: TRBV5-1
cdr3_aa: ASSSPGKETQY

cdr3_length: 13
j_call: TRBJ1-1
v_call: TRBV5-1
cdr3_aa: ASSSRQGGGTEAF

cdr3_length: 13
j_call: TRBJ2-7
v_call: TRBV11-2
cdr3_aa: ASSLDTGDSYEQY

cdr3_length: 10
j_call: TRBJ2-5
v_call: TRBV29-1
cdr3_aa: SVEDRIGTQY

cdr3_length: 14
j_call: TRBJ2-6
v_call: TRBV28
cdr3_aa: ASTDRGKFGANVLT

cdr3_length: 12
j_call: TRBJ1-6
v_call: TRBV30
cdr3_aa: AWSGQGAGSPLH

cdr3_length: 15
j_call: TRBJ1-1
v_call: TRBV18
cdr3_aa: ASSHPGAAGHGTEAF

cdr3_length: 15
j_call: TRBJ2-1
v_call: TRBV18
cdr3_aa: ASSPPGSSSSYNEQF

cdr3_length: 10
j_call: TRBJ2-5
v_call: TRBV5-1
cdr3_aa: ASSLTGTVQY

cdr3_length: 11
j_call: TRBJ1-6
v_call: TRBV6-5
cdr3_aa: ASSRSNNSPLH

cdr3_length: 16
j_call: TRBJ2-7
v_call: TRBV5-1
cdr3_aa: ASSSEDTGLAGIHEQY

cdr3_length: 12
j_call: TRBJ1-2
v_call: TRBV30
cdr3_aa: AWSRPGMGYGYT

cdr3_length: 12
j_call: TRBJ1-3
v_call: TRBV29-1
cdr3_aa: SVDSGGLGNTIY

cdr3_length: 10
j_call: TRBJ2-7
v_call: TRBV29-1
cdr3_aa: SVERQGYEQY

cdr3_length: 10
j_call: TRBJ2-1
v_call: TRBV29-1
cdr3_aa: SVDGEGNEQF

cdr3_length: 11
j_call: TRBJ1-6
v_call: TRBV2
cdr3_aa: ASRGTGGSPLH

cdr3_length: 10
j_call: TRBJ1-2
v_call: TRBV29-1
cdr3_aa: SVVVGNYGYT

cdr3_length: 12
j_call: TRBJ2-7
v_call: TRBV18
cdr3_aa: ASSPPAGGYEQY

cdr3_length: 11
j_call: TRBJ2-7
v_call: TRBV30
cdr3_aa: AWSRGQGLEQY

cdr3_length: 15
j_call: TRBJ2-3
v_call: TRBV29-1
cdr3_aa: SVEDLAGLGGTDTQY

cdr3_length: 11
j_call: TRBJ1-1
v_call: TRBV7-9
cdr3_aa: ASSLTGVTEAF

cdr3_length: 13
j_call: TRBJ1-2
v_call: TRBV30
cdr3_aa: AWTILGQGERGYT

cdr3_length: 12
j_call: TRBJ2-2
v_call: TRBV5-1
cdr3_aa: ASSPLMNTGELF

cdr3_length: 11
j_call: TRBJ2-5
v_call: TRBV11-1
cdr3_aa: ASNFVTGETQY

cdr3_length: 14
j_call: TRBJ2-5
v_call: TRBV5-1
cdr3_aa: ASSLWEDYLQETQY

cdr3_length: 11
j_call: TRBJ1-2
v_call: TRBV7-3
cdr3_aa: ASRETGGNGYT

cdr3_length: 11
j_call: TRBJ1-2
v_call: TRBV6-1
cdr3_aa: ASTATDNYGYT

cdr3_length: 13
j_call: TRBJ2-7
v_call: TRBV15
cdr3_aa: ATSRGGEPTYEQY

cdr3_length: 12
j_call: TRBJ1-1
v_call: TRBV6-1
cdr3_aa: ASKGQGLYTEAF

cdr3_length: 15
j_call: TRBJ2-1
v_call: TRBV18
cdr3_aa: ASSPLPGLAIYNEQF

cdr3_length: 12
j_call: TRBJ2-5
v_call: TRBV30
cdr3_aa: AWSVVGGQETQY